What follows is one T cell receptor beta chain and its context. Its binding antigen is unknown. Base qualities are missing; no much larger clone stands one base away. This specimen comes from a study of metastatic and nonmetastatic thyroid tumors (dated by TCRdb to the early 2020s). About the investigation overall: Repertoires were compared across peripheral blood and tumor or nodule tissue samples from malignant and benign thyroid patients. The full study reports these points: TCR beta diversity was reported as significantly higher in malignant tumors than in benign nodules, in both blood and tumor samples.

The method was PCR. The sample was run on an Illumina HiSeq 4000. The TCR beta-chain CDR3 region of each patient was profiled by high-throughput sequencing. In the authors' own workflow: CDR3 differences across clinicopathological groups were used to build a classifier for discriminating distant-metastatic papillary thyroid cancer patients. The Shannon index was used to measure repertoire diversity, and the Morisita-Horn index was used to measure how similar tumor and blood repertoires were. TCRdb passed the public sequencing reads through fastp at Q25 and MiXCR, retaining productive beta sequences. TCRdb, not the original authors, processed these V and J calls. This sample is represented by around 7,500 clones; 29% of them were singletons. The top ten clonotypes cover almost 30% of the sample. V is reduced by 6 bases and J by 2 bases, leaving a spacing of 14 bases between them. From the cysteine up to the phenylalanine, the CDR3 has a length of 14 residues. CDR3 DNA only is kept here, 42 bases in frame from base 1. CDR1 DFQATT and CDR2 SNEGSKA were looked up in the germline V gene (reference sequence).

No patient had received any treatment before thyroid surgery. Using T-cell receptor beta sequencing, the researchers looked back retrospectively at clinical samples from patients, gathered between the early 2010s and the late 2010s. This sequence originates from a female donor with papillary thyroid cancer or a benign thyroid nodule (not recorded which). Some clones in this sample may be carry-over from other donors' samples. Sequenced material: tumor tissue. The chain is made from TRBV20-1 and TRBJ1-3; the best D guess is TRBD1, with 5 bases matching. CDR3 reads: CSASVGVAGNTIYF. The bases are TGCAGTGCGTCCGTGGGGGTAGCTGGAAACACCATATATTTT.